The 28 T cell receptor beta chains presented below share a single source sample, sequenced in a study of cytomegalovirus exposure and HLA in healthy donors. PCR amplification relied on 60 Vbeta primers (plus 13 Jbeta primers). Produced via immunoSEQ multiplex PCR; TCRdb's table is partial and in-frame only. The sample holds fewer than 200,000 clones; about 84% are singletons and the top ten take roughly 14%. The material sequenced was PBMCs. The receptors were gathered from a woman aged 25-40 years in good health and CMV-seropositive.

This chain joins TRBV14 and TRBJ1-1; D is perhaps TRBD1 (6 bases). The V and J ends lost 4 bases and 3 bases respectively, with 15 bases between them. CDR3 size: 15 residues. Germline CDR1 SGHDN, CDR2 FVKESK. CDR3 bases: TGTGCCAGCAGCCCCCTCACTGGACAGTACACTGAAGCTTTCTTT. This sequence encodes CASSPLTGQYTEAFF.

The rearrangement links TRBV28 to TRBJ2-3; D is possibly TRBD1 (5 bases). The V end was cut by 9 bases, the J end by 4 bases, with 17 bases between. CDR1 is MDHEN, CDR2 SYDVKM, per germline. CDR3 size: 14 residues. The CDR3 nucleotides read TGTGCCAGTAGGGGAAGGGGTGAGCCAGATACGCAGTATTTT. Translation gives CASRGRGEPDTQYF.

This rearrangement joins TRBV2 to TRBJ2-7; 8 bases align to TRBD1. Looked up from germline, CDR1 is SNHLY and CDR2 is FYNNEI. V lost 6 bases to trimming and J lost 3 bases; unmatched junction nucleotides: 10. CDR3 length equals 15 residues. CDR3 nucleotides: TGTGCCAGCAGCTCCGGACAGGGAAGATTCTACGAGCAGTACTTC. Translated, it gives CASSSGQGRFYEQYF.

V and J are TRBV7-8 and TRBJ1-2, with unresolved D. This CDR3 is 15 amino acids long. Germline lookup yields CDR1 SGHVS and CDR2 FQNEAQ. V dropped 1 base and J dropped 4 bases, with 13 bases sitting between them. In DNA form, the CDR3 reads TGTGCCAGCAGCTTAGGCCCCAGGATCGCCTATGGCTACACCTTC. Its protein is CASSLGPRIAYGYTF. Combining the CDR3 with reference TRBV7-8 and TRBJ1-2 gives the whole variable domain GAGVSQSPRYKVAKRGQDVALRCDPISGHVSLFWYQQALGQGPEFLTYFQNEAQLDKSGLPSDRFFAERPEGSVSTLKIQRTQQEDSAVYLCASSLGPRIAYGYTFGSGTRLTVV.

About this clone itself: Compared with germline, one end of the junction differs, possibly owing to a read error. Other DNA sequences in the same sample also yield this CDR3. The rearrangement links TRBV2 to TRBJ1-2, with no clear D. The CDR3 has 15 amino acids. Per germline, CDR1 SNHLY and CDR2 FYNNEI. DNA of the CDR3: TGCGCCAGCAGTGAGAATTCCGTCGGTTCGCATGGCTACACCTTC. Protein: CASSENSVGSHGYTF. Complete variable domain (other parts from reference TRBV2 and TRBJ1-2): EPEVTQTPSHQVTQMGQEVILRCVPISNHLYFYWYRQILGQKVEFLVSFYNNEISEKSEIFDDQFSVERPDGSNFTLKIRSTKLEDSAMYFCASSENSVGSHGYTFGSGTRLTVV.

The V call is TRBV15, the J call TRBJ2-1; TRBD1 is a possible D gene (6 bases). CDR1 and CDR2 from the germline V gene are LNHNV and YYDKDF (reference sequence). V was trimmed by 0 bases and J by 8 bases, leaving 11 bases between them. The CDR3 totals 14 residues. The CDR3 is CATSRDRGWDEQFF. The CDR3 DNA is TGTGCCACCAGCAGAGATAGGGGGTGGGATGAGCAGTTCTTC.

V and J are TRBV9 and TRBJ1-3; D gene uncertain. V was pared by 0 bases and J by 3 bases, with 10 bases between. Germline V CDR1 and CDR2: SGDLS, YYNGEE. The CDR3 totals 15 residues. The CDR3: CASSVAVGSGNTIYF. CDR3 nucleotide sequence: TGTGCCAGCAGCGTAGCTGTCGGGAGTGGAAACACCATATATTTT. Using reference TRBV9 and TRBJ1-3 for the parts outside the CDR3, the full variable domain is DSGVTQTPKHLITATGQRVTLRCSPRSGDLSVYWYQQSLDQGLQFLIQYYNGEERAKGNILERFSAQQFPDLHSELNLSSLELGDSALYFCASSVAVGSGNTIYFGEGSWLTVV.

Here the CDR3 DNA reads TGTGCCAGCAGCTTAGGTATGAACACTGAAGCTTTCTTT. Translated: CASSLGMNTEAFF. This rearrangement joins TRBV7-9 to TRBJ1-1, with D hard to call. Trimming took 1 base from V and 0 from J, leaving 3 bases between them. The CDR3 spans 13 residues. Looked up from germline, CDR1 is SEHNR and CDR2 is FQNEAQ (reference sequence).

The chain employs TRBV5-1 and TRBJ2-3, with unresolved D. Germline V CDR1 and CDR2: SGHRS, YFSETQ. This CDR3 region has 14 residues. Trimming took 2 bases from V and 6 from J, leaving 13 bases between them. The CDR3 bases are TGCGCCAGCAGCTTTGAATCGAGCAGGGATACGCAGTATTTT. This translates into CASSFESSRDTQYF.

The chain has TRBV19 and TRBJ1-3, with TRBD1 as a possible D gene (6 bases). The germline V gene has CDR1 LNHDA and CDR2 SQIVND (reference sequence). The CDR3 totals 13 residues. V shed 6 bases and J shed 8 bases, with 14 bases lying between them. As DNA, the CDR3 is TGTGCCAGTAGCCCGATTCCAGGGGACACCATATATTTT. Protein product: CASSPIPGDTIYF.

J is TRBJ1-1 and V is TRBV19, with D unclear. CDR3 length equals 14 residues. CDR1 LNHDA and CDR2 SQIVND come from the germline V gene (reference sequence). V lost 6 bases, J lost 0 bases, and 11 bases lay in between. The CDR3 DNA reads as TGTGCCAGTAGGGCAGGCACCGTGAACACTGAAGCTTTCTTT. This sequence encodes CASRAGTVNTEAFF.

The V gene is TRBV5-6, the J gene TRBJ2-1; 13 bases line up with TRBD2. Germline CDR1 and CDR2: SGHDT and YYEEEE. CDR3 length: 16 residues. The V and J ends lost 1 base and 9 bases, in that order; junction bases with no gene match: 7. This CDR3 is CASSLFGLAGVSEQFF. The CDR3 DNA is TGTGCCAGCAGCTTGTTTGGACTAGCGGGAGTCAGTGAGCAGTTCTTC.

The CDR3: CASSARTGVNTEAFF. The CDR3 nucleotides are TGTGCCAGCAGCGCCAGGACAGGGGTGAACACTGAAGCTTTCTTT. The J gene is TRBJ1-1, the V gene TRBV11-2; 9 bases align to TRBD1. The V gene's germline CDR1 is SGHAT and CDR2 FQNNGV. The CDR3 totals 15 residues. Germline trimming cut 5 bases from V and 0 bases from J; bases unmatched to any gene: 4.

The rearrangement uses TRBV12-5 and TRBJ1-5; D may be TRBD1 (6 bases). V lost 1 base and J lost 6, with 10 bases in between. Germline lookup yields CDR1 LGHNT and CDR2 FRNRAP. The CDR3 has 14 residues. DNA of the CDR3: TGTGCTAGTGGTTTGGGTCAGGGGTTTCAGCCCCAGCATTTT. It encodes CASGLGQGFQPQHF.

This clone appeared once. This sequence joins TRBV2 and TRBJ2-4; TRBD2 matches 7 bases. Germline V gene data show CDR1 as SNHLY and CDR2 as FYNNEI. After removal of 7 bases from V and 0 bases from J, the junction contained 6 bases not matched to a gene. The CDR3 runs to 15 residues. The chain's CDR3 is CASIGGGLAKNIQYF. In DNA, the CDR3 is TGTGCCAGCATTGGGGGAGGGCTAGCCAAAAACATTCAGTACTTC.

This sequence joins TRBV5-8 and TRBJ1-5, with unresolved D. Germline V gives CDR1 SGHTS, CDR2 YDEGEE. Trimming left V 2 bases short and J 4 bases short, with 13 bases between. This CDR3 comprises 15 residues. The CDR3 sequence is CASSFSQPGNQPQHF. CDR3 sequence (DNA): TGTGCCAGCAGCTTTAGCCAGCCGGGGAATCAGCCCCAGCATTTT.

This CDR3 reads CASSPSGGLGSDIQYF. The CDR3 DNA is TGTGCCAGTAGTCCCAGCGGCGGGCTGGGATCGGACATTCAGTACTTC. V usage is TRBV19 and J usage is TRBJ2-4; possibly TRBD2 for D (5 bases). This CDR3 contains 16 residues. Between the trimmed V and J ends, which lost 5 bases and 8 bases, there was a span of 22 bases. Germline V gene lookup returns CDR1 LNHDA and CDR2 SQIVND (reference sequence). Full variable domain (rest looked up from reference TRBV19 and TRBJ2-4): DGGITQSPKYLFRKEGQNVTLSCEQNLNHDAMYWYRQDPGQGLRLIYYSQIVNDFQKGDIAEGYSVSREKKESFPLTVTSAQKNPTAFYLCASSPSGGLGSDIQYFGAGTRLSVL.

The chain employs TRBV28 and TRBJ2-7, with D possibly matching TRBD1 (5 bases). The CDR3 extends over 15 amino acids. The germline V gene encodes CDR1 MDHEN and CDR2 SYDVKM. V dropped 5 bases and J dropped 1 base, with 15 bases sitting between them. In nucleotides, the CDR3 is TGTGCCAGCAGTCCCCAACAGGATGGGTCCTACGAGCAGTACTTC. Amino acid sequence: CASSPQQDGSYEQYF.

J is TRBJ1-1 and V is TRBV7-9; 7 nucleotides agree with TRBD1. Trimming at V came to 6 bases and at J to 4 bases, leaving 11 bases not matched to a gene. Germline CDR1 and CDR2: SEHNR and FQNEAQ (reference sequence). The CDR3 totals 15 residues. The CDR3 is CASSSTTGTPTEAFF. As DNA, the CDR3 is TGTGCCAGCAGTTCTACGACAGGGACACCCACTGAAGCTTTCTTT.

The chain recombines TRBV6-1 with TRBJ2-1; TRBD2 is a possible D gene (5 bases). The CDR3 contains 15 residues. Trimming pared 8 bases from V and 1 base from J, leaving 15 bases between. The germline gives CDR1 MNHNS, CDR2 SASEGT. CDR3 sequence (DNA): TGTGCCAGCGATCTTGAGGGTGTTTCCTACAATGAGCAGTTCTTC. Encoded protein: CASDLEGVSYNEQFF.

The chain employs TRBV9 and TRBJ2-5, with D perhaps matching TRBD1 (7 bases). The CDR3 has 16 residues. Germline assignment: CDR1 SGDLS and CDR2 YYNGEE. V was trimmed by 4 bases and J by 1 base, leaving 17 bases between them. The CDR3 loop is CASSSRGAGFQETQYF. The CDR3 nucleotides read TGTGCCAGCAGCTCCAGGGGGGCGGGATTCCAAGAGACCCAGTACTTC.

The chain uses TRBV7-2 and TRBJ1-1, with TRBD1 as a possible D gene (5 bases). V was trimmed by 5 bases and J by 6 bases, leaving 13 bases between them. This CDR3 contains 13 residues. Germline CDR1 reads SGHTA; CDR2 reads FQGNSA. Here the CDR3 DNA reads TGTGCCAGCAGCCTTCGCAGGGTTTCTGAAGCTTTCTTT. Its translation is CASSLRRVSEAFF.

J is TRBJ2-3 and V is TRBV7-8; 12 bases align to TRBD2. The V and J ends lost 2 bases and 0 bases, in that order; junction bases with no gene match: 3. The V gene's germline CDR1 is SGHVS and CDR2 FQNEAQ. The CDR3 loop spans 17 amino acids. The CDR3 here is CASSLRLAGGSTDTQYF. CDR3 DNA: TGTGCCAGCAGCTTAAGGCTAGCGGGGGGGAGCACAGATACGCAGTATTTT.

The CDR3 nucleotides are TGTGCCAGCAGTTTATTGGGGGCCCCATCCTACGAGCAGTACTTC. Its protein product is CASSLLGAPSYEQYF. This sequence joins TRBV28 and TRBJ2-7, with D perhaps matching TRBD1 (6 bases). Trimming cost V 1 base and J 1 base, with 11 bases left between them. This CDR3 is built from 15 residues. Germline V gene lookup returns CDR1 MDHEN and CDR2 SYDVKM.

The V gene is TRBV6-6, the J gene TRBJ2-7; maybe TRBD1 (6 bases). Trimming took 4 bases from V and 7 from J, leaving 11 bases between them. In germline, CDR1 is MNHNY, CDR2 SVGAGI (reference sequence). There are 12 residues in the CDR3. The CDR3 here is CASSSGAGEQYF. CDR3 bases: TGTGCCAGCAGTTCAGGGGCCGGGGAGCAGTACTTC.

The rearrangement joins TRBV6-5 to TRBJ1-4; no firm D call. V was trimmed by 6 bases and J by 0 bases, leaving 5 bases between them. The V gene's germline CDR1 is MNHEY and CDR2 SVGAGI. The CDR3 is 13 residues long. The CDR3 region has the DNA TGTGCCAGCAGCAGATCAACTAATGAAAAACTGTTTTTT. This gives the protein CASSRSTNEKLFF.

This clone has more than one count but fewer than ten. The V and J genes are TRBV5-4 and TRBJ2-3, with a weak D call TRBD2 (6 bases). This CDR3 contains 14 residues. CDR1 is SGHNT, CDR2 YYREEE, per germline (reference sequence). V was pared by 4 bases and J by 6 bases, with 15 bases between. The CDR3 nucleotides read TGTGCCAGCAGCGGACGGGAGTGGAGGGATACGCAGTATTTT. Amino acids: CASSGREWRDTQYF.

This chain joins TRBV4-2 and TRBJ2-1; 9 bases fit TRBD2. The CDR3 totals 15 residues. The V gene end was trimmed by 1 base and the J gene end by 7 bases; junction bases not matched to a gene: 5. Per germline, CDR1 LGHNA and CDR2 YNFKEQ. The CDR3 loop is CASSQAGGRVNEQFF. The CDR3 bases are TGTGCCAGCAGCCAAGCGGGCGGGAGGGTTAATGAGCAGTTCTTC.